These T cell receptor beta chains were read from a single sample in a study of T cell repertoires in cytomegalovirus infection. No antigen has been assigned to these receptors. TCRdb analysed the reads with MiXCR anew, one entry per CDR3 protein. The sample carries roughly 920,000 distinct CDR3 sequences, less than 40% recorded once. The sample consisted of cultured CD8+ T cells from PBMCs, taken from culture after CMV antigen stimulation. The receptors were gathered from a human donor in good health (CMV status not recorded). Some clones in this sample may be carry-over from other donors' samples. The CDR3 runs from the conserved cysteine through the conserved F or W. The order of the fields is D gene, J gene, V gene, clone size, CDR3 DNA, CDR3 protein. A D gene is named only where the DNA matches it firmly. Clone size is not always given. Where it is, it says once, few, many or a class for expanded clones.

- | TRBJ1-5 | TRBV15 | - | TGTGCCACCAGCAGAGAAAGACCCCAGGGGCGTCAGCCCCAGCATTTT | CATSRERPQGRQPQHF
- | TRBJ1-1 | TRBV7-9 | - | TGTGCCAGCAGCCTGGGGTTCCCTGAAGCTTTCTTT | CASSLGFPEAFF
- | TRBJ1-5 | TRBV20-1 | - | TGCAGTGCTAGGGGGGGACATCACAATCAGCCCCAGCATTTT | CSARGGHHNQPQHF
- | TRBJ2-2 | TRBV3-1 | few | TGTGCCAGCACGCCTGGTGAGAGGAACACCGGGGAGCTGTTTTTT | CASTPGERNTGELFF
- | TRBJ1-3 | TRBV6-6 | few | TGTGCCAGCAGTTACCTGATGATACCGGGATCTGGAAACACCATATATTTT | CASSYLMIPGSGNTIYF
- | TRBJ2-2 | TRBV18 | - | TGTGCCAGCTCACTCCAGGGCCTGAACACCGGGGAGCTGTTTTTT | CASSLQGLNTGELFF
- | TRBJ1-1 | TRBV20-1 | few | TGCAGTGCTAGAGATCAAGTCTGGCGTCCGAGGATGAACACTGAAGCTTTCTTT | CSARDQVWRPRMNTEAFF
- | TRBJ2-1 | TRBV28 | once | TGTGCCAGCAGTTTAAACCATAACCCTTACAATGAGCAGTTCTTC | CASSLNHNPYNEQFF
TRBD1 | TRBJ1-5 | TRBV23-1 | few | TGCGCCAGCAGTCAATCGAACAGGGGACATGATCAGCCCCAGCATTTT | CASSQSNRGHDQPQHF
TRBD1 | TRBJ1-3 | TRBV12-3/TRBV12-4 | - | TGTGCCAGCACCCCGCCGACAGGGAAGGGAAACACCATATATTTT | CASTPPTGKGNTIYF
TRBD2 | TRBJ2-3 | TRBV5-4 | - | TGTGCCAGCAGCTCCGGGACTAGCGAGTATTTT | CASSSGTSEYF
- | TRBJ2-2 | TRBV5-4 | - | TGTGCCAGCAGCTTGGGGCCGGAAAACACCGGGGAGCTGTTTTTT | CASSLGPENTGELFF
- | TRBJ2-7 | TRBV5-4 | - | TGTGCCAGCAGCTTGTCGATCGAATCCGAGCAGTACTTC | CASSLSIESEQYF
TRBD1 | TRBJ1-2 | TRBV7-2 | many | TGTGCCAGCAGCTTAGTGGTCGGGACAGGGGTCGACTATGGCTACACCTTC | CASSLVVGTGVDYGYTF
TRBD2 | TRBJ2-1 | TRBV6-4 | many | TGTGCCAGCAGTGATAGCGGGGGGGCCTACAATGAGCAGTTCTTC | CASSDSGGAYNEQFF
- | TRBJ1-1 | TRBV4-2 | few | TGTGCCAGCAGCCAGCCTGTTACAGGGCTGAACACTGAAGCTTTCTTT | CASSQPVTGLNTEAFF
- | TRBJ1-5 | TRBV4-1 | many | TGCGCCAGCAGCCAAGATCTTAGCAATCAGCCCCAGCATTTT | CASSQDLSNQPQHF
- | TRBJ1-2 | TRBV12-3/TRBV12-4 | few | TGTGCCAGCAGTCCCCTTCCCAGGGGAGGTGGCTACACCTTC | CASSPLPRGGGYTF
- | TRBJ1-1 | TRBV5-1 | - | TGCGCCAGCAGCCCGCGGGGGGCAGGCACTGAAGCTTTCTTT | CASSPRGAGTEAFF